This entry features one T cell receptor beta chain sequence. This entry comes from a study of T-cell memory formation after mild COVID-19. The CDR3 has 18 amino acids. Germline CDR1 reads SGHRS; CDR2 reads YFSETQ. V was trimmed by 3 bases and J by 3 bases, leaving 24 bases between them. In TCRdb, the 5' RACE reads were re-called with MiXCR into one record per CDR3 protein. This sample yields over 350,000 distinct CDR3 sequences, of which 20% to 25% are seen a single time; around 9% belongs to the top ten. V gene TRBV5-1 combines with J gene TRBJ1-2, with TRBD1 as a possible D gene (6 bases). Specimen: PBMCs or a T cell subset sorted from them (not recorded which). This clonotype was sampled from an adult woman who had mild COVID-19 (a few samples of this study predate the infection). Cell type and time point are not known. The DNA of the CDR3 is TGCGCCAGCAGCTCCGGGCATACCCTCCTCAGGGGTTACTATGGCTACACCTTC. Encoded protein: CASSSGHTLLRGYYGYTF.